This TCR beta chain was obtained from a study of cytomegalovirus exposure and HLA in healthy donors. Study findings and constraints: In a later analysis, approximately 18,000 TCR beta sequences were associated with HLA alleles at 0.05 false discovery rate. Most TCR sequences were rare, but some public TCRs occurred in many donors. A further, later analysis showed that HLA-associated TCR beta chains (compared with equally common others) were more clonally expanded.

13 Jbeta primers and 60 Vbeta primers were used for the PCR. Sequencing was performed with immunoSEQ multiplex PCR; in TCRdb, only in-frame clones are kept and a portion is missing. The table shows around 220,000 clones, with about 80% occurring only once. Trimming left V 6 bases short and J 4 bases short, with 8 bases between. This CDR3 comprises 12 residues. Germline values: CDR1 MNHNS, CDR2 SASEGT. On this clone itself: Its antigen is still unknown.

The sequenced material came from PBMCs. The clonotype comes from a man in his late teens or twenties in good health and CMV-seronegative. The chain joins TRBV6-1 to TRBJ2-3; D is unresolved. CDR3 DNA sequence: TGTGCCAGCAGGTCAGACTCAGATACGCAGTATTTT. Protein: CASRSDSDTQYF.